This TCR beta chain emerged from a study of blood T cell repertoires in COVID-19. The assay was immunoSEQ multiplex PCR, and TCRdb's table has in-frame clones only and misses some. This sample yields approximately 300,000 clones, of which around 90% are seen a single time; roughly 5% belongs to the top ten. Participant reports of clinical history set cohort assignment. The germline V gene encodes CDR1 SGHTA and CDR2 FQGNSA. This CDR3 is 14 amino acids long. V was clipped by 1 base and J by 6 bases, with 11 bases between them. This TCR derives from a man aged 60-69 years who had recovered from COVID-19. Sequencing input: PBMCs or T cells enriched from blood (not recorded which). The chain joins TRBV7-2 to TRBJ2-3; a weak D match, TRBD1 (6 bases). The CDR3 protein is CASSLVAGVDTQYF. The CDR3 DNA reads TGTGCCAGCAGCTTAGTTGCAGGGGTGGATACGCAGTATTTT.